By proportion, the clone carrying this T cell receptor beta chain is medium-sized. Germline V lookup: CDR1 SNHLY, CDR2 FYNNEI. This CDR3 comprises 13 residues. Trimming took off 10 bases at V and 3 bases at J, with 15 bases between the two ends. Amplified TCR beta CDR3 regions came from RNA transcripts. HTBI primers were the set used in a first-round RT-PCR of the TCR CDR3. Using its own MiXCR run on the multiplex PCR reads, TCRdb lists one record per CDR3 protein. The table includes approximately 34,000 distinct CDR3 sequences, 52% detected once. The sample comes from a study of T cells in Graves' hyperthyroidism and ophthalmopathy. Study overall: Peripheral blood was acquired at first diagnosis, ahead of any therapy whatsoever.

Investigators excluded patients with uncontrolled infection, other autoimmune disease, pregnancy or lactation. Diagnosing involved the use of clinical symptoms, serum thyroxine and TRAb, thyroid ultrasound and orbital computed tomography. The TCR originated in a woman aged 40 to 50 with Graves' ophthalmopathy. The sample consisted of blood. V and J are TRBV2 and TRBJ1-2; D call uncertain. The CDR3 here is CATQTEVYYGYTF. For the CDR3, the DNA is TGTGCCACCCAGACGGAGGTCTACTATGGCTACACCTTC. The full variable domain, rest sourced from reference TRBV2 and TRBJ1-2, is EPEVTQTPSHQVTQMGQEVILRCVPISNHLYFYWYRQILGQKVEFLVSFYNNEISEKSEIFDDQFSVERPDGSNFTLKIRSTKLEDSAMYFCATQTEVYYGYTFGSGTRLTVV.